By sample share, the clone carrying this T cell receptor (beta chain) is medium-sized. Its antigen is unknown. This CDR3 spans 16 amino acids. V lost 3 bases, J lost 5 bases, and 9 bases stayed unmatched. CDR1 and CDR2 from the germline V gene are SSHAT and FNYEAQ (reference sequence). With the Oncomine TCR Beta short-read assay, DNA from cultured CD4+ T cells was sequenced. TCRdb processed the PCR reads anew with MiXCR; each CDR3 protein has one entry. This sample has approximately 2,800 distinct CDR3 sequences; 30% to 35% occur once, and the top ten carry 60%. The record originates from a study of vaccination and CD4 T cells after COVID-19. Treatment described: roughly 10-day PBMC culture with coronavirus spike peptide pools or control peptides (ViraFEST assay).

The chain has TRBV7-7 and TRBJ2-5; 10 nucleotides match TRBD1. This TCR was sampled from a human donor who had recovered from COVID-19. The sample here was CD4+ T cells from blood, cultured in vitro, taken after SARS-CoV-2 vaccination. DNA for the CDR3: TGTGCCAGCAGCTTGAGACAGGGGGCCAGTGCGGAGACCCAGTACTTC. Translated, it gives CASSLRQGASAETQYF.